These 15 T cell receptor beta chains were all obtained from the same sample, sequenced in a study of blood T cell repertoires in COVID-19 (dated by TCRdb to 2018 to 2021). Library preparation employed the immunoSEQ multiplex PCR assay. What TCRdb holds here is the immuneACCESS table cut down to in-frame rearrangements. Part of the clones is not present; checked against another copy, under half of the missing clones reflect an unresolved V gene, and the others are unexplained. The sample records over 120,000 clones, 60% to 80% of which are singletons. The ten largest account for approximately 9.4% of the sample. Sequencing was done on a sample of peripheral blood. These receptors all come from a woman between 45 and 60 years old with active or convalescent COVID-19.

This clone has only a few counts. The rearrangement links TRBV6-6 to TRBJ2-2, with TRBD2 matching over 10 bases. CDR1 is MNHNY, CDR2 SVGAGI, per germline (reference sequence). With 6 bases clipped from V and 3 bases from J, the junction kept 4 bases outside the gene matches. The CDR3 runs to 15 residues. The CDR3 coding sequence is TGTGCCAGCAGCCCGGGACTAGCGCACACCGGGGAGCTGTTTTTT. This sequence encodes CASSPGLAHTGELFF.

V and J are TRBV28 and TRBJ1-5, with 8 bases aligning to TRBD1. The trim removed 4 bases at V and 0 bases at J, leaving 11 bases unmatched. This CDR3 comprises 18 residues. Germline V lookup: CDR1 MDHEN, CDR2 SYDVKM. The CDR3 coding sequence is TGTGCCAGCAGTTCCTTCACAGGGGGATTATATAGCAATCAGCCCCAGCATTTT. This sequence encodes CASSSFTGGLYSNQPQHF.

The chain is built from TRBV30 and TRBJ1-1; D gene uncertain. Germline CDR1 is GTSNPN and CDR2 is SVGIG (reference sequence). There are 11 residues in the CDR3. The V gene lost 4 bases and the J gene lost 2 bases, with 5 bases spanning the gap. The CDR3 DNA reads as TGTGCCTGGAACAAAAACACTGAAGCTTTCTTT. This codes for CAWNKNTEAFF.

CDR3 sequence reads: CASSKRPPGAGVDNEQFF. For the CDR3, the DNA is TGTGCCAGCAGCAAAAGGCCCCCAGGGGCGGGGGTTGACAATGAGCAGTTCTTC. The rearrangement links TRBV21-1 to TRBJ2-1; no check of the table's D call, TRBD2, against the DNA was made. TRBV21-1 is described as a pseudogene. The CDR3 sequence is 18 residues long.

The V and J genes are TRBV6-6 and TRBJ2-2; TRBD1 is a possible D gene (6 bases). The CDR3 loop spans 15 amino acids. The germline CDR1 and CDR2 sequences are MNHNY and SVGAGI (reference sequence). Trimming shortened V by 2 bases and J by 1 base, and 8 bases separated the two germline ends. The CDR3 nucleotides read TGTGCCAGCAGTTACCAGGGGCTGAACACCGGGGAGCTGTTTTTT. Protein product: CASSYQGLNTGELFF.

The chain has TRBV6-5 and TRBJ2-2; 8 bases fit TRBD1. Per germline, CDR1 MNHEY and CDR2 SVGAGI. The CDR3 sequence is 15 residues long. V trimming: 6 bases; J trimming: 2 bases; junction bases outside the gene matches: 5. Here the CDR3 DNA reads TGTGCCAGCAGACCGGGACAGGCTAACACCGGGGAGCTGTTTTTT. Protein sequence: CASRPGQANTGELFF.

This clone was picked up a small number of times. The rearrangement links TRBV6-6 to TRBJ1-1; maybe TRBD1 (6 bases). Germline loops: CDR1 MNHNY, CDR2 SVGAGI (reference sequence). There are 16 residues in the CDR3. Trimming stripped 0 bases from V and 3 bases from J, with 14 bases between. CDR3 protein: CASSYSLNAGDTEAFF. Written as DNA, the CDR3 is TGTGCCAGCAGTTACTCGCTAAATGCAGGGGACACTGAAGCTTTCTTT.

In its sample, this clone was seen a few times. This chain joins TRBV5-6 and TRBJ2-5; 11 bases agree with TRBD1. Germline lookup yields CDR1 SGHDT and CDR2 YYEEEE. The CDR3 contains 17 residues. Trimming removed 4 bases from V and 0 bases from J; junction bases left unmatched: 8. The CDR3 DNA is TGTGCCAGCAGCGGGGACAGGGGGGCTCAGTACCAAGAGACCCAGTACTTC. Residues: CASSGDRGAQYQETQYF.

The CDR3 nucleotides read TGTGCCAGTAGTATGGAGCAGGGGGCCAACACCGGGGAGCTGTTTTTT. The encoded protein is CASSMEQGANTGELFF. The chain recombines TRBV19 with TRBJ2-2; 8 nucleotides line up with TRBD1. Germline CDR1 LNHDA, CDR2 SQIVND (reference sequence). The length of the CDR3 is 16 residues. After removal of 3 bases from V and 2 bases from J, the junction contained 5 bases not matched to a gene.

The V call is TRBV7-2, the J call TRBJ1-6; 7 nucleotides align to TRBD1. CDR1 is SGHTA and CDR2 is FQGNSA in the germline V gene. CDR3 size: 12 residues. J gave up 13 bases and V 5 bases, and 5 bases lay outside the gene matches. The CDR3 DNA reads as TGTGCCAGCAGCAGACAGGGTAGGCCCCTCCACTTT. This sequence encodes CASSRQGRPLHF.

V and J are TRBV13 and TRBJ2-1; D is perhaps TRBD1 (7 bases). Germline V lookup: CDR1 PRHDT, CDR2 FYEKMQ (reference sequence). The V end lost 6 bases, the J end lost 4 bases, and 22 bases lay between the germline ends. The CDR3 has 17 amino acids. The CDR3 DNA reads TGTGCCAGCAGTCCCCCAGGGGGGCTAGCGCTATACAATGAGCAGTTCTTC. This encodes CASSPPGGLALYNEQFF.

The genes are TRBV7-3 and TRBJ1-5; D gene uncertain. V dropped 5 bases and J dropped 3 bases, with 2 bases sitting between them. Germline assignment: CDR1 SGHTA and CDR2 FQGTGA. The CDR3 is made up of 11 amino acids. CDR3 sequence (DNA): TGTGCCAGCAGCCTCAATCAGCCCCAGCATTTT. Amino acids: CASSLNQPQHF.

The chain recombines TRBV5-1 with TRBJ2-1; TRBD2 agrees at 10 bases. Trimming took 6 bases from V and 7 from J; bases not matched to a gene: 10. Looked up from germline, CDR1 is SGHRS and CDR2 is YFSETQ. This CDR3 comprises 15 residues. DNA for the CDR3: TGCGCCAGCACAGATCTAGCGGGAGTAACGAATGAGCAGTTCTTC. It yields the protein CASTDLAGVTNEQFF.

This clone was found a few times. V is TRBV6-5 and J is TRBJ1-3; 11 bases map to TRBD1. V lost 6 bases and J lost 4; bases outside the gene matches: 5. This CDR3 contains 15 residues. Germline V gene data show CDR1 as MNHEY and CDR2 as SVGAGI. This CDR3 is CASSRDRGSGNTIYF. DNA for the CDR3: TGTGCCAGCAGCCGGGACAGGGGGTCAGGAAACACCATATATTTT.

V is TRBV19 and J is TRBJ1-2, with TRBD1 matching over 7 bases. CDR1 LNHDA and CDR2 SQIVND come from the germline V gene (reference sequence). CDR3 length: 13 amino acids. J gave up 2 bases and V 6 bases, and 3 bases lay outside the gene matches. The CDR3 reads CASRLTGNYGYTF. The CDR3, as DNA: TGTGCCAGTAGACTGACAGGGAACTATGGCTACACCTTC. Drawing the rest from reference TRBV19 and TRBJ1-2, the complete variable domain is DGGITQSPKYLFRKEGQNVTLSCEQNLNHDAMYWYRQDPGQGLRLIYYSQIVNDFQKGDIAEGYSVSREKKESFPLTVTSAQKNPTAFYLCASRLTGNYGYTFGSGTRLTVV.